One sample yielded the 28 T cell receptor beta chains listed below, sequenced in a study of blood T cell repertoires in COVID-19. The protocol was immunoSEQ multiplex PCR, while the TCRdb copy is restricted to in-frame clones and leaves out a portion. The profile shows some 140,000 clones, 70% to 85% of them singletons. Sequences were obtained from peripheral blood. All receptors come from a man in his 60s with acute or convalescent COVID-19.

There are a few counts of this clone. V gene TRBV5-1 combines with J gene TRBJ1-3; D is uncertain. V lost 3 bases and J 4 bases, leaving 20 bases between the germline ends. Per germline, CDR1 SGHRS and CDR2 YFSETQ. CDR3 length: 17 amino acids. The CDR3 protein is CASSSRGPREPGNTIYF. CDR3 sequence (DNA): TGCGCCAGCAGCTCGAGAGGGCCCCGAGAGCCGGGAAACACCATATATTTT.

This clone showed up just once. The chain employs TRBV6-1 and TRBJ1-1, with unresolved D. This CDR3 is 12 amino acids long. Germline CDR1 reads MNHNS; CDR2 reads SASEGT. The V gene lost 2 bases and the J gene lost 8 bases, with 9 bases spanning the gap. The CDR3 reads CASSESITEAFF. In DNA, the CDR3 is TGTGCCAGCAGTGAATCCATAACAGAAGCTTTCTTT.

The J gene is TRBJ2-7, the V gene TRBV30, with 7 nucleotides matching TRBD1. J was trimmed by 3 bases and V by 2 bases; bases with no gene match: 13. The germline V gene encodes CDR1 GTSNPN and CDR2 SVGIG (reference sequence). This CDR3 has 16 amino acids. The CDR3 bases are TGTGCCTGGAGTAAATACAGGGGCCGCGGTCTCTACGAGCAGTACTTC. Its protein product is CAWSKYRGRGLYEQYF.

The count of this clone is one. This chain connects TRBV5-4 to TRBJ2-7; a weak D match, TRBD2 (5 bases). Germline CDR1 and CDR2: SGHNT and YYREEE (reference sequence). V was shortened by 0 bases and J by 2 bases, with 9 bases between the two germline ends. There are 14 residues in the CDR3. This CDR3 is CASSLDSVTYEQYF. CDR3 DNA sequence: TGTGCCAGCAGCTTGGATAGCGTAACCTACGAGCAGTACTTC.

The rearrangement joins TRBV30 to TRBJ1-6; TRBD1 matches 9 bases. After removal of 4 bases from V and 6 bases from J, the junction contained 1 base not matched to a gene. This CDR3 is 13 amino acids long. Germline lookup yields CDR1 GTSNPN and CDR2 SVGIG (reference sequence). The CDR3 nucleotides read TGTGCCTGGAAGGACAGGGGTAATTCACCCCTCCACTTT. Translating gives CAWKDRGNSPLHF.

The rearrangement uses TRBV11-3 and TRBJ2-1; TRBD2 matches 7 bases. Per the germline V gene, CDR1 is SGHNT and CDR2 is YENEEA. The J segment lost 0 bases and the V segment lost 1 base, leaving 0 bases of the junction unmatched. There are 15 residues in the CDR3. The CDR3 DNA reads TGTGCCAGCAGCTTAGGCGGGAGCTCCTACAATGAGCAGTTCTTC. Encoded protein: CASSLGGSSYNEQFF.

With regard to this clone: Distinct nucleotide sequences in the sample also encode this CDR3. V and J are TRBV29-1 and TRBJ2-7, with 8 bases aligning to TRBD1. This CDR3 is built from 14 residues. Trimming removed 6 bases from V and 1 base from J; junction bases left unmatched: 8. Looked up from germline, CDR1 is SQVTM and CDR2 is ANQGSEA. In DNA, the CDR3 is TGCAGCGTAGGACAGGGCAGGGGTTCCTACGAGCAGTACTTC. Its protein product is CSVGQGRGSYEQYF.

The chain links TRBV6-5 to TRBJ1-1; unclear D gene. Germline CDR1 MNHEY, CDR2 SVGAGI. Between the trimmed V and J ends, which lost 6 bases and 3 bases, there was a span of 11 bases. This CDR3 contains 13 residues. CDR3 DNA sequence: TGTGCCAGCAGGGTAACGAGGTACACTGAAGCTTTCTTT. Translating gives CASRVTRYTEAFF.

This clone occurred once. J is TRBJ2-4 and V is TRBV4-1; D possibly corresponds to TRBD2 (5 bases). Trimming pared 1 base from V and 6 bases from J, leaving 13 bases between. The CDR3 totals 15 residues. Per the germline V gene, CDR1 is MGHRA and CDR2 is YSYEKL. As DNA, the CDR3 is TGCGCCAGCAGCCAAGGGTTCGGGGTTCTAAACATTCAGTACTTC. The encoded protein is CASSQGFGVLNIQYF.

The V gene is TRBV5-4, the J gene TRBJ2-3; D might be TRBD1 (5 bases). Looked up from germline, CDR1 is SGHNT and CDR2 is YYREEE (reference sequence). The ends were cut back, 6 bases at V and 3 bases at J, with 23 bases in the middle. The CDR3 is made up of 17 amino acids. The chain's CDR3 is CASTRGGILAGTDTQYF. The CDR3 bases are TGTGCCAGCACCCGAGGTGGGATCCTCGCAGGGACAGATACGCAGTATTTT.

The gene calls are TRBV5-8 and TRBJ2-7, with 12 bases fitting TRBD2. Looked up from germline, CDR1 is SGHTS and CDR2 is YDEGEE. The CDR3 is 18 amino acids. The V and J ends lost 2 bases and 2 bases, in that order; junction bases with no gene match: 11. This chain's CDR3 is CASSFGRTSGKPAYEQYF. DNA of the CDR3: TGTGCCAGCAGCTTCGGGAGGACTAGCGGGAAGCCCGCCTACGAGCAGTACTTC. Complete variable domain (other parts from reference TRBV5-8 and TRBJ2-7): EAGVTQSPTHLIKTRGQQATLRCSPISGHTSVYWYQQALGLGLQFLLWYDEGEERNRGNFPPRFSGRQFPNYSSELNVNALELEDSALYLCASSFGRTSGKPAYEQYFGPGTRLTVT.

This rearrangement joins TRBV15 to TRBJ2-3; maybe TRBD2 (6 bases). The CDR3 sequence is 15 residues long. Germline V gives CDR1 LNHNV, CDR2 YYDKDF (reference sequence). V was clipped by 5 bases and J by 6 bases, with 18 bases between them. The CDR3 DNA follows: TGTGCCACCAGCTTTCGACTAGGAGGGCGGGATACGCAGTATTTT. This codes for CATSFRLGGRDTQYF. The full variable domain, its missing parts supplied by reference TRBV15 and TRBJ2-3, is DAMVIQNPRYQVTQFGKPVTLSCSQTLNHNVMYWYQQKSSQAPKLLFHYYDKDFNNEADTPDNFQSRRPNTSFCFLDIRSPGLGDTAMYLCATSFRLGGRDTQYFGPGTRLTVL.

This clone occurred once. This chain uses TRBV27 with TRBJ2-5; 7 bases map to TRBD1. The CDR3 consists of 16 residues. Losses at the gene ends were 6 bases for V and 6 bases for J; bases not matched to a gene: 16. Germline CDR1 reads MNHEY; CDR2 reads SMNVEV (reference sequence). In nucleotides, the CDR3 is TGTGCCAGCAGACCCCTCTCCGACAGGGCAGGAAAGACCCAGTACTTC. This encodes CASRPLSDRAGKTQYF.

This sequence joins TRBV7-9 and TRBJ2-5; D may be TRBD2 (6 bases). The CDR3 loop spans 13 amino acids. Germline CDR1 reads SEHNR; CDR2 reads FQNEAQ (reference sequence). Trimming stripped 1 base from V and 14 bases from J, with 17 bases between. The CDR3 DNA reads TGTGCCAGCAGCTTAGAGGCTAGCGTTGAAAAATACTTC. Translation: CASSLEASVEKYF.

This chain uses TRBV7-2 with TRBJ1-4; unclear D gene. Between the trimmed V and J ends, which lost 0 bases and 8 bases, there was a span of 13 bases. This CDR3 comprises 15 residues. Germline loops: CDR1 SGHTA, CDR2 FQGNSA. Written as DNA, the CDR3 is TGTGCCAGCAGCTTAGCAGGCGGTGGAGGAGAAAAACTGTTTTTT. Residues: CASSLAGGGGEKLFF.

This clone came up a few times. The sample has other DNA sequences that encode this CDR3 too. The chain employs TRBV11-2 and TRBJ1-5; D is possibly TRBD1 (5 bases). The CDR3 covers 14 residues. The V end was cut by 1 base, the J end by 3 bases, with 7 bases between. Germline CDR1 reads SGHAT; CDR2 reads FQNNGV. CDR3 in amino acids: CASSLGQFNQPQHF. The CDR3 DNA is TGTGCCAGCAGCTTAGGACAGTTCAATCAGCCCCAGCATTTT.

This clone was counted once. V gene TRBV28 combines with J gene TRBJ2-1, with TRBD1 identical over 9 bases. Per the germline V gene, CDR1 is MDHEN and CDR2 is SYDVKM. The CDR3 totals 15 residues. J was trimmed by 5 bases and V by 3 bases; bases with no gene match: 5. CDR3 nucleotides: TGTGCCAGCAGTTTGTTTGGACAGGGGCACAATGAGCAGTTCTTC. This sequence encodes CASSLFGQGHNEQFF. Full variable domain (outside the CDR3, taken from reference TRBV28 and TRBJ2-1): DVKVTQSSRYLVKRTGEKVFLECVQDMDHENMFWYRQDPGLGLRLIYFSYDVKMKEKGDIPEGYSVSREKKERFSLILESASTNQTSMYLCASSLFGQGHNEQFFGPGTRLTVL.

The chain joins TRBV5-1 to TRBJ2-3; D gene ambiguous. Germline V gene lookup returns CDR1 SGHRS and CDR2 YFSETQ. Trimming took 0 bases from V and 1 from J, leaving 9 bases between them. This CDR3 is built from 15 residues. The CDR3 DNA reads as TGCGCCAGCAGCTTGGTCATCGGTGGCACAGATACGCAGTATTTT. Translated: CASSLVIGGTDTQYF.

The chain has TRBV5-1 and TRBJ2-5, with D tentatively TRBD2 (5 bases). Germline loops: CDR1 SGHRS, CDR2 YFSETQ. Trimming removed 2 bases at V and 5 bases at J, with 10 bases between. The CDR3 contains 13 residues. The CDR3 nucleotides are TGCGCCAGCAGCTTCGCGGGTTCGGAGACCCAGTACTTC. Translation gives CASSFAGSETQYF. The full variable domain, with the rest looked up from reference TRBV5-1 and TRBJ2-5, is KAGVTQTPRYLIKTRGQQVTLSCSPISGHRSVSWYQQTPGQGLQFLFEYFSETQRNKGNFPGRFSGRQFSNSRSEMNVSTLELGDSALYLCASSFAGSETQYFGPGTRLLVL.

The gene calls are TRBV9 and TRBJ2-7; a possible D gene is TRBD1 (5 bases). Germline values: CDR1 SGDLS, CDR2 YYNGEE. Deletions cut 4 bases from V and 1 base from J, with 12 bases between. This CDR3 region has 14 residues. CDR3 loop: CASSQSDRSYEQYF. CDR3 in DNA: TGTGCCAGCAGCCAGAGCGACAGATCCTACGAGCAGTACTTC.

The rearrangement links TRBV5-1 to TRBJ1-2; D is possibly TRBD1 (6 bases). The germline gives CDR1 SGHRS, CDR2 YFSETQ. V was cut by 4 bases and J by 4 bases, with 17 bases left in between. The length of the CDR3 is 15 residues. In DNA form, the CDR3 reads TGCGCCAGCAGCCCTGAGGCAGGGGTCAGCTATGGCTACACCTTC. Residues: CASSPEAGVSYGYTF.

The rearrangement uses TRBV6-5 and TRBJ2-7; TRBD1 aligns across 7 bases. The CDR3 totals 12 residues. Germline V gene data show CDR1 as MNHEY and CDR2 as SVGAGI. V shed 8 bases and J 0 bases; nucleotides not matched to a gene: 1. This CDR3 is CASRTGSYEQYF. CDR3 nucleotides: TGTGCCAGCCGGACAGGCTCCTACGAGCAGTACTTC.

Worth noting for this clone: This CDR3 is missing its conserved last phenylalanine or tryptophan, likely due to a read error. It is unclear where the CDR3 begins or ends on the DNA, so no DNA is shown, and the CDR3 is as TCRdb lists it. The rearrangement links TRBV10-1 to TRBJ1-3; the DNA was not compared with TRBD1, the D call given in the table. Germline-derived CDR1 and CDR2 are WNHNN and SYGVQD (reference sequence). The CDR3 spans 11 amino acids, including both terminal residues. The CDR3 region is CASRSFWACIS.

The CDR3 region is CASSDRNQPQHF. DNA for the CDR3: TGTGCCAGCAGCGACAGGAATCAGCCCCAGCATTTT. The chain couples TRBV6-2 or TRBV6-3 to TRBJ1-5; D may be TRBD1 (6 bases). Per the germline V gene, CDR1 is MNHEY and CDR2 is SVGEGT. The germline V and J ends were trimmed by 6 bases and 4 bases, with 7 bases remaining between them. The CDR3 consists of 12 residues.

This chain links TRBV5-1 with TRBJ2-5; tentatively, D is TRBD1 (6 bases). CDR1 and CDR2 from the germline V gene are SGHRS and YFSETQ. CDR3 size: 15 residues. V lost 1 base to trimming and J lost 3 bases, with 13 bases between them. The CDR3 loop is CASSLPGTLKETQYF. The CDR3 DNA reads as TGCGCCAGCAGCTTGCCCGGGACACTAAAAGAGACCCAGTACTTC.

Concerning this clone: Mismatch with germline at one junction end may stem from a read error. The chain is built from TRBV7-6 and TRBJ2-1, with 11 bases aligning to TRBD2. The CDR3 extends over 14 amino acids. Germline CDR1 SGHVS, CDR2 FNYEAQ. Here the CDR3 reads CASSLAGGYNEQFF. CDR3 in DNA: TGTGCCAGCAGCCTAGCGGGAGGATACAATGAGCAGTTCTTC.

The sample holds a few counts of this clone. The chain uses TRBV3-1 (or the pseudogene TRBV3-2) and TRBJ2-5, with 9 bases identical to TRBD2. Germline CDR1 reads LGHDT; CDR2 reads YNNKEL (reference sequence). With 4 bases clipped from V and 4 bases from J, the junction kept 7 bases outside the gene matches. There are 15 residues in the CDR3. This CDR3 is CASSLRTSEVETQYF. CDR3 DNA sequence: TGTGCCAGCAGCCTCAGGACTAGCGAGGTAGAGACCCAGTACTTC.

This chain connects TRBV7-2 to TRBJ1-6; D is unclear. Germline-derived CDR1 and CDR2 are SGHTA and FQGNSA. V was clipped by 8 bases and J by 7 bases, with 6 bases between them. The CDR3 length is 11 residues. The CDR3 nucleotides read TGTGCCAGCGGGCCAAATTCACCCCTCCACTTT. The encoded protein is CASGPNSPLHF.